Following are 29 T cell receptor beta chains from one sample sequenced in a study of cytomegalovirus exposure and HLA in healthy donors. Some clones are missing from TCRdb's copy, which holds only in-frame ones; the method was immunoSEQ multiplex PCR. Of around 230,000 clones listed, around 87% are singletons. The sample taken for sequencing was PBMCs. The receptors stem from a woman between 25 and 40 years old in good health and CMV-seropositive.

This clone was observed once. This chain connects TRBV4-1 to TRBJ2-7; TRBD1 matches at 10 bases. After removal of 1 base from V and 5 bases from J, the junction contained 5 bases not matched to a gene. CDR3 length equals 15 residues. The V gene's germline CDR1 is MGHRA and CDR2 YSYEKL. CDR3 protein: CASSQVGTGVHEQYF. In DNA, the CDR3 is TGCGCCAGCAGCCAAGTTGGGACAGGGGTTCACGAGCAGTACTTC.

The CDR3 coding sequence is TGCGCCAGCGGCCAGTTGGGGGCTTTTAATGAGCAGTTCTTC. This gives the protein CASGQLGAFNEQFF. This chain links TRBV5-1 with TRBJ2-1; perhaps TRBD1 as D (6 bases). The CDR3 totals 14 residues. CDR1 and CDR2 (germline): SGHRS, YFSETQ. V was trimmed by 7 bases and J by 7 bases, leaving 18 bases between them.

The chain has TRBV30 and TRBJ2-6, with D possibly TRBD1 on 5 matching bases. The CDR3 totals 13 residues. Trimming pared 7 bases from V and 4 bases from J, leaving 11 bases between. CDR1 and CDR2 from the germline V gene are GTSNPN and SVGIG (reference sequence). This chain's CDR3 is CASPRAGANVLTF. CDR3 nucleotide sequence: TGTGCCTCCCCCAGGGCCGGGGCCAACGTCCTGACTTTC.

This chain uses TRBV7-2 with TRBJ2-1, with 7 positions matching TRBD2. The trim removed 6 bases at V and 2 bases at J, leaving 7 bases unmatched. The germline gives CDR1 SGHTA, CDR2 FQGNSA. The CDR3 is made up of 15 amino acids. The CDR3 coding sequence is TGTGCCAGCAGAGATAGCGGGCTGGCCTACAATGAGCAGTTCTTC. This encodes CASRDSGLAYNEQFF.

In this sample, this clone turned up a few times. The chain links TRBV27 to TRBJ2-4; 7 bases agree with TRBD1. Trimming removed 5 bases from V and 7 bases from J; junction bases left unmatched: 14. Germline V gives CDR1 MNHEY, CDR2 SMNVEV (reference sequence). The CDR3 loop spans 16 amino acids. The CDR3 DNA is TGTGCCAGCAGTCTCGGAGACAGGGCCTCCGGGAACATTCAGTACTTC. This codes for CASSLGDRASGNIQYF.

The chain couples TRBV14 to TRBJ2-1; tentative D call: TRBD2 (5 bases). Germline V gives CDR1 SGHDN, CDR2 FVKESK. Trimming left V 0 bases short and J 8 bases short, with 5 bases between. This CDR3 contains 12 residues. The CDR3 DNA reads TGTGCCAGCAGCCAAGAGGGAGATGAGCAGTTCTTC. Amino acid sequence: CASSQEGDEQFF. The variable domain in full, with the rest retrieved from reference TRBV14 and TRBJ2-1, is EAGVTQFPSHSVIEKGQTVTLRCDPISGHDNLYWYRRVMGKEIKFLLHFVKESKQDESGMPNNRFLAERTGGTYSTLKVQPAELEDSGVYFCASSQEGDEQFFGPGTRLTVL.

The chain uses TRBV19 and TRBJ1-5; 8 nucleotides line up with TRBD1. J was trimmed by 2 bases and V by 5 bases; bases with no gene match: 8. Germline CDR1 and CDR2: LNHDA and SQIVND (reference sequence). The CDR3 length is 16 residues. This CDR3 reads CASSASTGAGNQPQHF. In DNA, the CDR3 is TGTGCCAGTAGTGCGTCGACAGGGGCTGGCAATCAGCCCCAGCATTTT.

V is TRBV6-5 and J is TRBJ2-3; 9 bases line up with TRBD2. V dropped 2 bases and J dropped 6; count of bases not matched to a gene: 6. Germline V lookup: CDR1 MNHEY, CDR2 SVGAGI. The CDR3 consists of 15 residues. The CDR3 sequence: CASSYRREGSDTQYF. For the CDR3, the DNA is TGTGCCAGCAGTTACAGGCGGGAGGGAAGCGATACGCAGTATTTT.

The chain joins TRBV5-1 to TRBJ1-1; TRBD1 might be the D (5 bases). Trimming removed 0 bases from V and 1 base from J, with 13 bases in between. This CDR3 is 16 amino acids long. Germline V CDR1 and CDR2: SGHRS, YFSETQ. In nucleotides, the CDR3 is TGCGCCAGCAGCTTGGGCGGGGGGTTTGGGAACACTGAAGCTTTCTTT. Protein: CASSLGGGFGNTEAFF.

The V gene is TRBV19, the J gene TRBJ2-5, with a weak D call TRBD2 (5 bases). V lost 10 bases to trimming and J lost 3 bases, with 30 bases between them. Germline V lookup: CDR1 LNHDA, CDR2 SQIVND (reference sequence). This CDR3 is built from 18 residues. The CDR3 sequence is CATRERGALFRPEETQYF. CDR3 coding DNA: TGTGCCACCCGGGAACGGGGTGCGTTATTCCGGCCGGAAGAGACCCAGTACTTC. Full variable domain (rest looked up from reference TRBV19 and TRBJ2-5): DGGITQSPKYLFRKEGQNVTLSCEQNLNHDAMYWYRQDPGQGLRLIYYSQIVNDFQKGDIAEGYSVSREKKESFPLTVTSAQKNPTAFYLCATRERGALFRPEETQYFGPGTRLLVL.

The J gene is TRBJ2-6, the V gene TRBV11-2; D might be TRBD1 (5 bases). Germline V lookup: CDR1 SGHAT, CDR2 FQNNGV. This CDR3 spans 17 amino acids. V gave up 5 bases and J gave up 0 bases, with 14 bases separating them. CDR3 protein: CASSRDRTTSGANVLTF. As DNA, the CDR3 is TGTGCCAGCAGCCGTGACAGAACGACCTCTGGGGCCAACGTCCTGACTTTC.

The CDR3 DNA reads as TGTGCCAGCAGCTCTGTGGTGGGTGGGCGGGAGGTCTACGAGCAGTACTTC. Translating gives CASSSVVGGREVYEQYF. The chain recombines TRBV5-4 with TRBJ2-7; 8 bases map to TRBD2. Germline loops: CDR1 SGHNT, CDR2 YYREEE (reference sequence). V trimming: 3 bases; J trimming: 3 bases; junction bases outside the gene matches: 14. This CDR3 has 17 residues.

CDR3 DNA: TGTGCCAGCAGTGAACAGGGGGCCACTGAAGCTTTCTTT. It encodes CASSEQGATEAFF. The chain is built from TRBV25-1 and TRBJ1-1; the match to TRBD1 covers 8 bases. Germline V CDR1 and CDR2: MGHDK, SYGVNS. The CDR3 contains 13 residues. V shed 2 bases, J shed 4 bases, and the junction held 0 bases outside the gene matches. Together with reference TRBV25-1 and TRBJ1-1, the CDR3 gives the full variable domain: EADIYQTPRYLVIGTGKKITLECSQTMGHDKMYWYQQDPGMELHLIHYSYGVNSTEKGDLSSESTVSRIRTEHFPLTLESARPSHTSQYLCASSEQGATEAFFGQGTRLTVV.

This clone was counted a few times. The rearrangement links TRBV11-2 to TRBJ1-1, with TRBD1 matching over 7 bases. The CDR3 totals 14 residues. The germline CDR1 and CDR2 sequences are SGHAT and FQNNGV. The V segment lost 2 bases and the J segment 5 bases; nucleotides outside the gene matches: 5. CDR3 loop: CASSLLVGQTEAFF. DNA for the CDR3: TGTGCCAGCAGCTTACTTGTGGGACAGACTGAAGCTTTCTTT.

This clone was counted a single time. The J gene is TRBJ1-1, the V gene TRBV6-1; TRBD1 aligns across 7 bases. The CDR3 contains 13 residues. Germline CDR1 reads MNHNS; CDR2 reads SASEGT. The V and J ends lost 6 bases and 5 bases, in that order; junction bases with no gene match: 6. The CDR3 region is CASRAQGMTEAFF. Here the CDR3 DNA reads TGTGCCAGCAGGGCACAGGGGATGACTGAAGCTTTCTTT.

This chain connects TRBV5-1 to TRBJ2-3; tentative D call: TRBD2 (6 bases). The CDR3 contains 16 residues. The V and J ends lost 4 bases and 2 bases respectively, with 17 bases between them. Germline-derived CDR1 and CDR2 are SGHRS and YFSETQ. The CDR3 spells CASSTNGGSTTDTQYF. As DNA, the CDR3 is TGCGCCAGCAGCACAAATGGGGGGTCCACCACAGATACGCAGTATTTT.

The J gene is TRBJ1-3, the V gene TRBV11-3, with D possibly being TRBD1 (6 bases). CDR3 length equals 15 residues. V was trimmed by 5 bases and J by 0 bases, leaving 11 bases between them. Germline V gives CDR1 SGHNT, CDR2 YENEEA. The CDR3, as DNA: TGTGCCAGCAGCCCCACAGGGCTCTCTGGAAACACCATATATTTT. Encoded protein: CASSPTGLSGNTIYF.

V usage is TRBV7-9 and J usage is TRBJ1-4; 8 bases are a match to TRBD1. Germline assignment: CDR1 SEHNR and CDR2 FQNEAQ (reference sequence). The CDR3 loop spans 14 amino acids. With V trimmed by 6 bases and J by 5 bases, 5 bases remained unmatched. DNA of the CDR3: TGTGCCAGCAGGAGGGACAGGACAAATGAAAAACTGTTTTTT. It is translated as CASRRDRTNEKLFF.

The rearrangement joins TRBV28 to TRBJ1-5, with TRBD1 matching over 10 bases. Germline V gene lookup returns CDR1 MDHEN and CDR2 SYDVKM. V dropped 5 bases and J dropped 10; count of bases not matched to a gene: 8. The CDR3 contains 14 residues. In nucleotides, the CDR3 is TGTGCCAGCAGTCCCCGGACAGGGGGTCTCCCCCAGCATTTT. Translated: CASSPRTGGLPQHF.

The rearrangement joins TRBV7-2 to TRBJ1-2, with D possibly being TRBD1 (5 bases). V gave up 0 bases and J gave up 2 bases, with 22 bases separating them. Germline values: CDR1 SGHTA, CDR2 FQGNSA. The CDR3 length is 19 residues. CDR3 bases: TGTGCCAGCAGCTTAGCGGTGCTGTGGGGCCAAGGGCCCAACTATGGCTACACCTTC. This sequence encodes CASSLAVLWGQGPNYGYTF.

CDR3 protein: CAWSVLGEAFF. The DNA of the CDR3 is TGTGCCTGGAGTGTCCTCGGTGAAGCTTTCTTT. The rearrangement uses TRBV30 and TRBJ1-1, with D unclear. Germline V CDR1 and CDR2: GTSNPN, SVGIG (reference sequence). The CDR3 loop spans 11 amino acids. Trimming shortened V by 0 bases and J by 7 bases, and 6 bases separated the two germline ends.

This clone has only one observation. The V call is TRBV18, the J call TRBJ2-4, with 9 bases fitting TRBD1. The CDR3 runs 14 residues. Germline V gives CDR1 KGHSH, CDR2 LQKENI. The ends lost 4 bases at V and 8 bases at J; junction bases unmatched: 6. The CDR3 sequence is CASSLQGAGDIQYF. In DNA form, the CDR3 reads TGTGCCAGCTCACTACAGGGGGCGGGAGACATTCAGTACTTC.

This chain joins TRBV27 and TRBJ2-2; 14 nucleotides match TRBD2. This CDR3 region has 15 residues. With 6 bases clipped from V and 8 bases from J, the junction kept 5 bases outside the gene matches. Germline V gene data show CDR1 as MNHEY and CDR2 as SMNVEV (reference sequence). DNA of the CDR3: TGTGCCAGCAGGGGACTAGCGGGAGTGCCAGGGGAGCTGTTTTTT. Translating it yields CASRGLAGVPGELFF.

The V and J genes are TRBV20-1 and TRBJ2-7; D gene ambiguous. Trimming left V 0 bases short and J 2 bases short, with 2 bases between. The germline CDR1 and CDR2 sequences are DFQATT and SNEGSKA (reference sequence). This CDR3 has 11 amino acids. The CDR3 region has the DNA TGCAGTGCTAGAGACGCCTACGAGCAGTACTTC. Its translation: CSARDAYEQYF.

This chain links TRBV28 with TRBJ2-5, with 10 positions matching TRBD2. The CDR3 covers 14 residues. Looked up from germline, CDR1 is MDHEN and CDR2 is SYDVKM. Germline trimming cut 3 bases from V and 3 bases from J; bases unmatched to any gene: 1. DNA for the CDR3: TGTGCCAGCAGTTTTGGGACTAGCGAAGAGACCCAGTACTTC. Its protein is CASSFGTSEETQYF.

The chain employs TRBV29-1 and TRBJ2-2; D is unresolved. V lost 0 bases and J lost 0, with 8 bases in between. CDR1 and CDR2 (germline): SQVTM, ANQGSEA. The CDR3 extends over 15 amino acids. CDR3 DNA: TGCAGCGTTGAAGAGGCCACAACGAACACCGGGGAGCTGTTTTTT. It encodes CSVEEATTNTGELFF.

The rearrangement uses TRBV7-9 and TRBJ2-5; 11 bases are shared with TRBD1. The CDR3 runs 15 residues. From germline, CDR1 is SEHNR and CDR2 FQNEAQ (reference sequence). J gave up 5 bases and V 6 bases, and 8 bases lay outside the gene matches. The CDR3 reads CASSPDRGRWETQYF. Written as DNA, the CDR3 is TGTGCCAGCAGTCCGGACAGGGGGCGGTGGGAGACCCAGTACTTC.

This clone was counted a single time. The chain is built from TRBV4-1 and TRBJ2-1, with D possibly being TRBD1 (6 bases). V was clipped by 0 bases and J by 0 bases, with 9 bases between them. The CDR3 consists of 16 residues. Germline V gene sequence: CDR1 MGHRA, CDR2 YSYEKL. The CDR3 region is CASSQETGGSYNEQFF. CDR3 DNA sequence: TGCGCCAGCAGCCAAGAGACAGGTGGCTCCTACAATGAGCAGTTCTTC.

The chain has TRBV7-9 and TRBJ2-1; the match to TRBD2 covers 7 bases. The junction had 1 base not matched to a gene; V was cut back by 5 bases and J by 3 bases. Germline loops: CDR1 SEHNR, CDR2 FQNEAQ (reference sequence). There are 13 residues in the CDR3. The CDR3 loop reads CASSRDYYNEQFF. In nucleotides, the CDR3 is TGTGCCAGCAGCCGGGACTACTACAATGAGCAGTTCTTC.